The present T cell receptor (beta chain) was sequenced within a study of T cell repertoires in cytomegalovirus infection. For the study at large: Both a matching HLA type and CMV infection were indicated by public TCR beta signatures.

Germline V gene sequence: CDR1 SGHNT, CDR2 YYREEE (reference sequence). The CDR3 spans 13 residues. Trimming took off 2 bases at V and 5 bases at J, with 11 bases between the two ends. In its sample, this clonotype was seen a few times. The target antigen is unknown. Broader study findings: HLA-C-restricted TCR beta clonotypes specific for CMV led the ex vivo response. Cumulative frequency of public TCR beta families picked out carriers of CMV plus the relevant HLA.

TCRdb re-analysed the reads in MiXCR, keeping a single row per CDR3 protein. The repertoire consists of 350,000 to 500,000 distinct CDR3 sequences, with 25% to 40% occurring once and the leading ten covering roughly an eighth. Sequencing was performed on PBMCs. This TCR derives from a human donor in good health (CMV status not recorded). Some clones in this sample may be carry-over from other donors' samples. The rearrangement joins TRBV5-4 to TRBJ2-7; TRBD1 might be the D (5 bases). CDR3 protein: CASSLGVFNEQYF. The CDR3 bases are TGTGCCAGCAGCTTAGGGGTCTTCAACGAGCAGTACTTC. Variable domain in full (rest from reference TRBV5-4 and TRBJ2-7): ETGVTQSPTHLIKTRGQQVTLRCSSQSGHNTVSWYQQALGQGPQFIFQYYREEENGRGNFPPRFSGLQFPNYSSELNVNALELDDSALYLCASSLGVFNEQYFGPGTRLTVT.